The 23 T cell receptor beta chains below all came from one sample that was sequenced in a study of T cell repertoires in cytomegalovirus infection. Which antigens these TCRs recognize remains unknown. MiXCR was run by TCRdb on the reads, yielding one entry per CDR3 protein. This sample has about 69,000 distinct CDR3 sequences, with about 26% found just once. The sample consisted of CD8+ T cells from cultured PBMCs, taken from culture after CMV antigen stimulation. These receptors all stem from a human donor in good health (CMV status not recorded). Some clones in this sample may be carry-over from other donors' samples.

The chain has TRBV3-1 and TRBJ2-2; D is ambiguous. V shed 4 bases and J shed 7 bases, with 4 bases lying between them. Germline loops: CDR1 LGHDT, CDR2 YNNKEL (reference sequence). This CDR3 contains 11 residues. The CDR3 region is CASSLYGELFF. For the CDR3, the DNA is TGTGCCAGCAGCCTTTACGGGGAGCTGTTTTTT.

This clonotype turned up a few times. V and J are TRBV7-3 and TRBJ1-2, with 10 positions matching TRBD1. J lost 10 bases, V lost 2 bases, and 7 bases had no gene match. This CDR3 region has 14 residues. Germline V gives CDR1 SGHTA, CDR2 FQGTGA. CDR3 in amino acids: CASSLDGTGEPYTF. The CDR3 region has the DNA TGTGCCAGCAGCTTAGATGGGACAGGGGAACCCTACACCTTC.

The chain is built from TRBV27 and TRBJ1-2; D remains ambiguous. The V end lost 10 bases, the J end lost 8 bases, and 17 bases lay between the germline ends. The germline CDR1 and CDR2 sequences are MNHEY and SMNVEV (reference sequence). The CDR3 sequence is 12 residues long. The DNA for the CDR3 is TGTGCCACAGTCTCGGGAGGGCGAGGCTACACCTTC. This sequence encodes CATVSGGRGYTF.

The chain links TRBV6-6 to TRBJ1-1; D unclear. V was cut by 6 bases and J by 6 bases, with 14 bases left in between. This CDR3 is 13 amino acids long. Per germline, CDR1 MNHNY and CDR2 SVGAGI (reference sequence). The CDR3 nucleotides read TGTGCCAGCAGCCCAAGCAGGAGCGCTGAAGCTTTCTTT. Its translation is CASSPSRSAEAFF.

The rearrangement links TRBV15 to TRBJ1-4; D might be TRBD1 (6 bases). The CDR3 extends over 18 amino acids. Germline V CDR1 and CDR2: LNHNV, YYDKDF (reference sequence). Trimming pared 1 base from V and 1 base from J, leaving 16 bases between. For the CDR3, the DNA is TGTGCCACCAGCAGAGGAGGCCGGGGGCCAGGAACTAATGAAAAACTGTTTTTT. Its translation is CATSRGGRGPGTNEKLFF. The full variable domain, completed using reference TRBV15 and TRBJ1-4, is DAMVIQNPRYQVTQFGKPVTLSCSQTLNHNVMYWYQQKSSQAPKLLFHYYDKDFNNEADTPDNFQSRRPNTSFCFLDIRSPGLGDTAMYLCATSRGGRGPGTNEKLFFGSGTQLSVL.

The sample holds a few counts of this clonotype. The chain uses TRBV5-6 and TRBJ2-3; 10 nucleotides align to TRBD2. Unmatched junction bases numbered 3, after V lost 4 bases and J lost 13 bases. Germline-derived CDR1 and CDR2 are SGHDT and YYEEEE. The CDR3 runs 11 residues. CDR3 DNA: TGTGCCAGCAGCGTCGGGACTAGCGAGTATTTT. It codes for CASSVGTSEYF.

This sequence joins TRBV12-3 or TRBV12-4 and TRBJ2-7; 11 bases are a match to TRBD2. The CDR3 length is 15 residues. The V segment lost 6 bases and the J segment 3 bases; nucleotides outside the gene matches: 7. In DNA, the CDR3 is TGTGCCAGCAGCTCCCCTAGCGGGGGGCTCTACGAGCAGTACTTC. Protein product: CASSSPSGGLYEQYF.

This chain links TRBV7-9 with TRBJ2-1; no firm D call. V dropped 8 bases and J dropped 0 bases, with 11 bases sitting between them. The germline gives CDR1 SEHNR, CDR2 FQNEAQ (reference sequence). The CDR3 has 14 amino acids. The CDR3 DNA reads TGTGCCAGCTCAGGCCTGAGCTCCTACAATGAGCAGTTCTTC. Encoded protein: CASSGLSSYNEQFF. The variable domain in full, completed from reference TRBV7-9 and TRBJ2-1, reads DTGVSQNPRHKITKRGQNVTFRCDPISEHNRLYWYRQTLGQGPEFLTYFQNEAQLEKSRLLSDRFSAERPKGSFSTLEIQRTEQGDSAMYLCASSGLSSYNEQFFGPGTRLTVL.

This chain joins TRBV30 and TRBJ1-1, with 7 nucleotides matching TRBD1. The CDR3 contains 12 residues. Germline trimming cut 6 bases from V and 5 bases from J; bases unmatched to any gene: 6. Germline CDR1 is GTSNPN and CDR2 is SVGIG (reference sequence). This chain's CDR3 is CACPRGPTEAFF. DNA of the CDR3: TGTGCCTGCCCTAGGGGGCCTACTGAAGCTTTCTTT.

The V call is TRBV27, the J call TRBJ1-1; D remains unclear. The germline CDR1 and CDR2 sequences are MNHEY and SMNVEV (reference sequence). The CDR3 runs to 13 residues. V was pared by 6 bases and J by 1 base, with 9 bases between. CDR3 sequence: CASRSAANTEAFF. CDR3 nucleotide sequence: TGTGCCAGCAGATCGGCAGCGAACACTGAAGCTTTCTTT.

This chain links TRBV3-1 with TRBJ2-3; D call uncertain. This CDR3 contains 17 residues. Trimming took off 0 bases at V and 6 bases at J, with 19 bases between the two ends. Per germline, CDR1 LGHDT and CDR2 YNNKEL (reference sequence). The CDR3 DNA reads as TGTGCCAGCAGCCAAGATAACAATCCCTCCTTCGCGGATACGCAGTATTTT. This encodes CASSQDNNPSFADTQYF.

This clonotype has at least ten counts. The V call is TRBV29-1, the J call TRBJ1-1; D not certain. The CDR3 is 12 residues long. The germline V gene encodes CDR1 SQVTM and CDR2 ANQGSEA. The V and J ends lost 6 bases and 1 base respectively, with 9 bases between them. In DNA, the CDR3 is TGCAGCGTCTCGGACGGGAACACTGAAGCTTTCTTT. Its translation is CSVSDGNTEAFF.

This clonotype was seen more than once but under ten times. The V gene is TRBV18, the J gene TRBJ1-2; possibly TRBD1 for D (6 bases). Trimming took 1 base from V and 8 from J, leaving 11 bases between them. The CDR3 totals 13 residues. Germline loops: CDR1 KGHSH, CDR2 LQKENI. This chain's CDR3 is CASSPRGAPGYTF. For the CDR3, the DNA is TGTGCCAGCTCACCACGGGGGGCGCCGGGCTACACCTTC.

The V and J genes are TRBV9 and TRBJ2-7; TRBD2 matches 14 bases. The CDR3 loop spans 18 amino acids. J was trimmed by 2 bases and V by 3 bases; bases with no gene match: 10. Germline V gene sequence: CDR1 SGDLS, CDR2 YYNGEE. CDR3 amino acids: CASSAGLAGVSPTYEQYF. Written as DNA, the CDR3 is TGTGCCAGCAGCGCGGGACTAGCGGGAGTGTCCCCCACCTACGAGCAGTACTTC.

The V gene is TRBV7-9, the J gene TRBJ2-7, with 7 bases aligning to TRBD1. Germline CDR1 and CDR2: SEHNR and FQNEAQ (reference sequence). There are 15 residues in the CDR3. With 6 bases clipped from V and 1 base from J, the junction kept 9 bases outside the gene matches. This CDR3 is CASSFDRDSSYEQYF. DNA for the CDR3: TGTGCCAGCAGTTTCGACAGGGATAGTTCCTACGAGCAGTACTTC.

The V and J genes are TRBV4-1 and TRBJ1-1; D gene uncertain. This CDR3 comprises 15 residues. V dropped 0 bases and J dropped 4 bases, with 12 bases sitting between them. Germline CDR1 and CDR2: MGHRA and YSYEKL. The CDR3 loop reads CASSQDRVLGTEAFF. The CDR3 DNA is TGCGCCAGCAGCCAAGATAGGGTATTGGGCACTGAAGCTTTCTTT.

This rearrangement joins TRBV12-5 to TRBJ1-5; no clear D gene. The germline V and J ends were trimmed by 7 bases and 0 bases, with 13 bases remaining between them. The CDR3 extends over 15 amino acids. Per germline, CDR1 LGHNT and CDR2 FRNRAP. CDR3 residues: CASATGVYSNQPQHF. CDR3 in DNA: TGTGCTAGTGCCACTGGTGTTTATAGCAATCAGCCCCAGCATTTT.

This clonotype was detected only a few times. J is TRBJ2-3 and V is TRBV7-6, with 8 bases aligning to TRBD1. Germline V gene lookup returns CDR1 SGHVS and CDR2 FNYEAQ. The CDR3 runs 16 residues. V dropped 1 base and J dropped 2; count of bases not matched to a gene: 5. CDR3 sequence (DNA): TGTGCCAGCAGCTTAGTACAGGGGGAAACCACAGATACGCAGTATTTT. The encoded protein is CASSLVQGETTDTQYF.

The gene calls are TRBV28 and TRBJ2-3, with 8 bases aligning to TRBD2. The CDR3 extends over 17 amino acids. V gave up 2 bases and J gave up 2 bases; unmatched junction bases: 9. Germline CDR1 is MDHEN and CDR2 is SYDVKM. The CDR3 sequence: CASSLMGLVGPTDTQYF. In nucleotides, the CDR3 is TGTGCCAGCAGTTTAATGGGACTAGTGGGCCCCACAGATACGCAGTATTTT.

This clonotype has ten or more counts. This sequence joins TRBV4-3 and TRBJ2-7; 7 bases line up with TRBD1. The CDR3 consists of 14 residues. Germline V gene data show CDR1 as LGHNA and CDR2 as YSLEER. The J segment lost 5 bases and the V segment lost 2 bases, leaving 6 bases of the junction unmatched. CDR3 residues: CASSQQQGVDEQYF. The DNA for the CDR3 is TGCGCCAGCAGCCAACAGCAGGGGGTAGACGAGCAGTACTTC.

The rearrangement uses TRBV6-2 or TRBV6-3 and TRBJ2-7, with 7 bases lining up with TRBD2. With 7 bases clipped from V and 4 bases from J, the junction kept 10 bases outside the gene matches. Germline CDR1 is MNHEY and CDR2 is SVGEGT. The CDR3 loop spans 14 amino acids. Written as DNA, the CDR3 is TGTGCCAGCATTTCCCAGGCGGGAGCTTACGAGCAGTACTTC. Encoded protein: CASISQAGAYEQYF.

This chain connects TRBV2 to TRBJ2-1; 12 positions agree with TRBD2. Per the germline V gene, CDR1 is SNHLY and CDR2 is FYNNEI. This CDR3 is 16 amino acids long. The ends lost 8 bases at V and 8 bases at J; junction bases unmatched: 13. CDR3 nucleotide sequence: TGTGCCAGCTTGGGACTAGCGGGCGGAGAATCCCATGAGCAGTTCTTC. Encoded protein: CASLGLAGGESHEQFF.

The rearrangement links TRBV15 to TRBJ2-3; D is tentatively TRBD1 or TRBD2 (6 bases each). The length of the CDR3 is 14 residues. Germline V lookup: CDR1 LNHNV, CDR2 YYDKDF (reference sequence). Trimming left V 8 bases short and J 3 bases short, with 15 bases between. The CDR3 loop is CATQDSAGTDTQYF. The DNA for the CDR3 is TGTGCCACCCAGGACAGTGCGGGGACAGATACGCAGTATTTT. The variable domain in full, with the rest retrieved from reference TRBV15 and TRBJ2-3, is DAMVIQNPRYQVTQFGKPVTLSCSQTLNHNVMYWYQQKSSQAPKLLFHYYDKDFNNEADTPDNFQSRRPNTSFCFLDIRSPGLGDTAMYLCATQDSAGTDTQYFGPGTRLTVL.